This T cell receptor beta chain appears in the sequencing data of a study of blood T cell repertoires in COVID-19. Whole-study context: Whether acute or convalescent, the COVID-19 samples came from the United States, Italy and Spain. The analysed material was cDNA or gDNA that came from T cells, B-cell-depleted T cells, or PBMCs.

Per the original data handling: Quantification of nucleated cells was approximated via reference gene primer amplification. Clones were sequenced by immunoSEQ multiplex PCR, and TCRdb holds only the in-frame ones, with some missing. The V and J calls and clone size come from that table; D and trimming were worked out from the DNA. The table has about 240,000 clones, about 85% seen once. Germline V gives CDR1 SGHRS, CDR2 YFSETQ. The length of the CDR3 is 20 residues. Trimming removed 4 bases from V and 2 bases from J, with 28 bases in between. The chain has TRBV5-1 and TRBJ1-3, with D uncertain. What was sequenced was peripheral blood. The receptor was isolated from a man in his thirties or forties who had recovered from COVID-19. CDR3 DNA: TGCGCCAGCAGCCTGCGACCCCTTGGACTCTCCCGGGGAGCTGGAAACACCATATATTTT. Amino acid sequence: CASSLRPLGLSRGAGNTIYF.